A selection of T cell receptor beta chains follows, all from one sample in a study of cytomegalovirus exposure and HLA in healthy donors. Some clones are missing from TCRdb's copy, which holds only in-frame ones; the method was immunoSEQ multiplex PCR. The sample carries some 130,000 clones, roughly three quarters recorded once. The sequenced material came from PBMCs. Every receptor here comes from a man aged 25 to 40 in good health and CMV-seronegative. CDR3s include the opening cysteine and the closing phenylalanine or tryptophan. The D gene is left open where the match is weak. Clone size, where shown, is once, few, many, or a class for clones that have expanded.

TRBJ2-1 | few | 15 | TRBV5-8 | TRBD1 | CASSAVGGSYNEQFF | TGTGCCAGCAGCGCCGTAGGGGGCTCGTACAATGAGCAGTTCTTC
TRBJ1-1 | . | 12 | TRBV6-5 | . | CASSYGDTEAFF | TGTGCCAGCAGTTACGGGGACACCGAAGCTTTCTTT
TRBJ1-2 | few | 16 | TRBV9 | TRBD1 | CASSVSSNRGLYGYTF | TGTGCCAGCAGCGTTTCGTCCAACAGGGGGCTCTATGGCTACACCTTC
TRBJ2-7 | . | 16 | TRBV10-3 | TRBD2 | CAISEWLAGGSYEQYF | TGTGCCATCAGTGAGTGGCTAGCGGGAGGGTCCTACGAGCAGTACTTC
TRBJ2-3 | once | 16 | TRBV27 | TRBD2 | CASSSTSGRAPDTQYF | TGTGCCAGCAGTTCTACTAGCGGGAGGGCCCCAGATACGCAGTATTTT
TRBJ2-1 | . | 14 | TRBV10-3 | TRBD2 | CAISSSGKGNEQFF | TGTGCCATCAGTTCTAGCGGGAAAGGGAATGAGCAGTTCTTC
TRBJ2-7 | . | 12 | TRBV2 | . | CASSVSSYEQYF | TGTGCCAGCAGTGTGAGTTCCTACGAGCAGTACTTC
TRBJ1-3 | . | 15 | TRBV6-5 | . | CASSIAGLGGNTIYF | TGTGCCAGCAGTATAGCGGGACTAGGTGGAAACACCATATATTTT
TRBJ2-7 | . | 16 | TRBV6-5 | TRBD1 | CASSYSAGQGSYEQYF | TGTGCCAGCAGTTACTCGGCGGGACAGGGCTCCTACGAGCAGTACTTC
TRBJ2-7 | few | 10 | TRBV2 | . | CASRGSVQYF | TGTGCCAGCAGGGGCTCGGTGCAGTACTTC
TRBJ2-3 | . | 13 | TRBV10-3 | TRBD2 | CAIMAGAADTQYF | TGTGCCATCATGGCGGGAGCGGCAGATACGCAGTATTTT
TRBJ2-4 | once | 14 | TRBV19 | . | CASSIAGYGDIQYF | TGTGCCAGTAGTATAGCGGGGTACGGGGACATTCAGTACTTC
TRBJ2-1 | . | 17 | TRBV11-2 | . | CASSSLDRGGYYNEQFF | TGTGCCAGTAGCTCCCTAGATAGGGGAGGATACTACAATGAGCAGTTCTTC
TRBJ2-5 | . | 15 | TRBV15 | . | CATSKEAANEETQYF | TGTGCCACCAGCAAGGAAGCGGCCAATGAAGAGACCCAGTACTTC
TRBJ2-7 | . | 15 | TRBV4-2 | TRBD2 | CASSQVAGESYEQYF | TGTGCCAGCAGCCAAGTAGCGGGAGAATCCTACGAGCAGTACTTC
TRBJ2-1 | . | 15 | TRBV28 | TRBD1 | CASSFTGAVYHEQFF | TGTGCCAGCAGTTTTACAGGGGCGGTTTACCATGAGCAGTTCTTC
TRBJ1-1 | . | 16 | TRBV27 | . | CASSLSGPRGNTEAFF | TGTGCCAGCAGTTTATCGGGGCCCCGAGGGAACACTGAAGCTTTCTTT
TRBJ1-2 | . | 17 | TRBV9 | TRBD1 | CASSFGAPTGAFYGYTF | TGTGCCAGCAGTTTCGGGGCGCCGACAGGGGCGTTCTATGGCTACACCTTC
TRBJ2-7 | once | 12 | TRBV2 | . | CASRETRVEQYF | TGTGCCAGCAGGGAAACTAGGGTAGAGCAGTACTTC
TRBJ2-7 | . | 13 | TRBV2 | . | CASSEEGAREQYF | TGTGCCAGCAGTGAAGAAGGGGCGAGGGAGCAGTACTTC
TRBJ1-1 | . | 16 | TRBV5-1 | . | CASSHLQLGLNTEAFF | TGCGCCAGCAGCCACCTTCAGCTGGGCCTGAACACTGAAGCTTTCTTT
TRBJ2-1 | once | 16 | TRBV25-1 | TRBD2 | CASSARLAGAWVEQFF | TGTGCCAGCAGTGCCCGACTAGCGGGAGCGTGGGTTGAGCAGTTCTTC
TRBJ2-7 | . | 14 | TRBV28 | . | CASSFRQERYEQYF | TGTGCCAGCAGTTTTCGACAGGAGAGGTACGAGCAGTACTTC
TRBJ2-2 | . | 15 | TRBV6-4 | . | CASSEGGGGTGELFF | TGTGCCAGCAGCGAGGGCGGCGGTGGGACCGGGGAGCTGTTTTTT
TRBJ1-5 | . | 17 | TRBV28 | TRBD1 | CASSFIGSGTEDQPQHF | TGTGCCAGCAGTTTTATCGGTTCTGGGACAGAAGATCAGCCCCAGCATTTT
TRBJ2-1 | . | 16 | TRBV9 | TRBD1 | CASSVVDRRTYNEQFF | TGTGCCAGCAGCGTAGTGGACAGGAGGACCTACAATGAGCAGTTCTTC
TRBJ1-2 | once | 14 | TRBV7-3 | TRBD1 | CASSQDDRAAGYTF | TGTGCCAGCAGCCAAGACGACAGGGCGGCTGGCTACACCTTC
TRBJ2-3 | . | 13 | TRBV25-1 | TRBD2 | CASSELLAGVSYF | TGTGCCAGCAGTGAATTACTAGCGGGAGTGTCGTATTTT